The 3 T cell receptor beta chains presented below share a single source sample, sequenced in a study of blood T cell repertoires in COVID-19. The protocol was immunoSEQ multiplex PCR, while the TCRdb copy is restricted to in-frame clones and leaves out a portion. In the table there are 100,000 to 150,000 clones, over 75% of which are singletons. The sequenced sample was peripheral blood. The receptors stem from a man at least 80 years old with active or convalescent COVID-19.

The chain has TRBV7-6 and TRBJ2-3; 7 bases map to TRBD1. Germline V gene lookup returns CDR1 SGHVS and CDR2 FNYEAQ. After removal of 5 bases from V and 2 bases from J, the junction contained 4 bases not matched to a gene. The CDR3 has 14 residues. The DNA for the CDR3 is TGTGCCAGCAGCGAGGGACAGTACACAGATACGCAGTATTTT. It encodes CASSEGQYTDTQYF.

The V and J genes are TRBV7-3 and TRBJ2-3; 7 nucleotides line up with TRBD2. This CDR3 is 15 amino acids long. V shed 4 bases, J shed 3 bases, and the junction held 7 bases outside the gene matches. From germline, CDR1 is SGHTA and CDR2 FQGTGA. CDR3 amino acids: CASSSSGLGTDTQYF. The CDR3 DNA reads as TGTGCCAGCAGCTCCTCCGGACTAGGGACAGATACGCAGTATTTT. The whole variable domain, remainder taken from reference TRBV7-3 and TRBJ2-3, is GAGVSQTPSNKVTEKGKYVELRCDPISGHTALYWYRQSLGQGPEFLIYFQGTGAADDSGLPNDRFFAVRPEGSVSTLKIQRTERGDSAVYLCASSSSGLGTDTQYFGPGTRLTVL.

The sample holds one count of this clone. The chain uses TRBV19 and TRBJ1-1; D not certain. The V gene lost 4 bases and the J gene lost 6 bases, with 6 bases spanning the gap. CDR1 LNHDA and CDR2 SQIVND come from the germline V gene (reference sequence). The CDR3 runs 11 residues. In DNA form, the CDR3 reads TGTGCCAGTAGTAACGGGGCTGAAGCTTTCTTT. Its translation is CASSNGAEAFF.